This T cell receptor (beta chain) is drawn from a study of shared clonotypes between healthy human individuals. Study at large: Contributing individuals were two females and a few males aged 18 to 49. Study-level findings and limits: Compared with clonotypes that all four donors shared, non-shared clonotypes had lower generation probabilities. Clonotype sharing among donors was expected to depend on sequencing depth.

In the case of this clone: What it recognizes is unknown.

Naive CD8 cells lacked CD45RO, underwent positive selection for CCR7 and left out terminally differentiated effector memory CD45RA+ cells. The material for each subset, its genomic DNA, was split evenly across several immunoSEQ plates. Sequencing used immunoSEQ multiplex PCR; TCRdb keeps in-frame clones, though not all of them. The sample shows 550,000 to 650,000 clones, 95% to 96% of them seen only once. The V gene's germline CDR1 is SGHVS and CDR2 FNYEAQ. Between the trimmed V and J ends, which lost 4 bases and 0 bases, there was a span of 17 bases. The CDR3 is made up of 17 amino acids. This TCR came from a woman aged 30 to 39 in good health. The sequencing sample was made of naive CD8+ T cells sorted from blood. The rearrangement links TRBV7-6 to TRBJ2-3; D not certain. The DNA of the CDR3 is TGTGCCAGCAGCTACACCGAGAGTGGGCCTAGCACAGATACGCAGTATTTT. It yields the protein CASSYTESGPSTDTQYF.